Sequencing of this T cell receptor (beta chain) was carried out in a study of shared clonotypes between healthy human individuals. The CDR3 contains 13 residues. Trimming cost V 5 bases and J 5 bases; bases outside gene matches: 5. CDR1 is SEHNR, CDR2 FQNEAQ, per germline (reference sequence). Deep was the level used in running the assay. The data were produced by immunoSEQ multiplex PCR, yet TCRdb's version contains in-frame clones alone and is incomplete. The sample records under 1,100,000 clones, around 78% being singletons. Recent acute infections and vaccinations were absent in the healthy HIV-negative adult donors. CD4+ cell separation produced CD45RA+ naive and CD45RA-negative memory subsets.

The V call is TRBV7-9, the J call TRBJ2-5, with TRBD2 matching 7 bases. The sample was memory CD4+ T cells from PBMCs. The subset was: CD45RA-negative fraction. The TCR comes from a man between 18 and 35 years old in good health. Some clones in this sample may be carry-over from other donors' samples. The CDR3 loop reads CASSRGRLETQYF. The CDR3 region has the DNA TGTGCCAGCAGCCGCGGGAGATTGGAGACCCAGTACTTC.